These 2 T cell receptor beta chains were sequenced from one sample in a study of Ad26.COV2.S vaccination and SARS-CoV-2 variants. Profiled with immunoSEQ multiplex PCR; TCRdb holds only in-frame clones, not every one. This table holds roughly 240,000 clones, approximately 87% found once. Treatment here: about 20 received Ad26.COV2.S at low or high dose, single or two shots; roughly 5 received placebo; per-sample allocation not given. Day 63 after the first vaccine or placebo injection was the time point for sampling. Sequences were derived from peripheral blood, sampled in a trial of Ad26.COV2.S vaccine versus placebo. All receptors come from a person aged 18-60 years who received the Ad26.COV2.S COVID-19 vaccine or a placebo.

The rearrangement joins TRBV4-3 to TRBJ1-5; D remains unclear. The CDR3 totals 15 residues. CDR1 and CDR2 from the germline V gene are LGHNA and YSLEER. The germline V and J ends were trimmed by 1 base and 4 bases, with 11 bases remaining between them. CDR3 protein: CASSQGLHGNQPQHF. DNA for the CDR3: TGCGCCAGCAGCCAAGGGCTCCATGGTAATCAGCCCCAGCATTTT.

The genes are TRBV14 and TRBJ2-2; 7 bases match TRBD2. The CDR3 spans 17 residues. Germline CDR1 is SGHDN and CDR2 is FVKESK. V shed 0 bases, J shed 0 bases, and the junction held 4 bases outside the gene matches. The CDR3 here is CASSQDRLATNTGELFF. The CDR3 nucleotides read TGTGCCAGCAGCCAAGATAGACTAGCCACGAACACCGGGGAGCTGTTTTTT.